This entry lists 27 T cell receptor beta chains sequenced from one sample in a study of tumor-infiltrating lymphocytes in primary liver carcinoma. Co-extraction yielded RNA and DNA from 20-30 mg of unsorted bulk tissue. The authors made TCR beta cDNA from around 500 ng total RNA with a constant-region primer. Three-round nested multiplex PCR performed with slightly modified ARM-PCR produced the TCR beta libraries. Primers for the first two PCR rounds were TRBV1-TRBV30 forward primers and a C-beta reverse primer (roughly 9 cycles per round). TCRdb re-called the multiplex PCR reads with MiXCR, one entry per CDR3 protein. The sample includes roughly 25,000 distinct CDR3 sequences, 60% to 85% of them seen just once. Input material: liver tumor tissue from sampling region 3. Subset described: tumor region T3, left-lateral pole. The receptor source for this set is a man aged 40-50 years with primary liver carcinoma and hepatitis B virus infection.

This clonotype was counted between two and nine times. This sequence may be a read error, since a much larger clone differs from it by one base. V usage is TRBV9 and J usage is TRBJ1-2; D not resolved. The germline V gene has CDR1 SGDLS and CDR2 YYNGEE. The CDR3 is 12 amino acids. The CDR3 DNA follows: TGTGCCAGCAGCCCCGGTAGAGGAGGCTGCACCTTC. This encodes CASSPGRGGCTF.

This chain connects TRBV5-4 to TRBJ2-5; 11 nucleotides agree with TRBD2. The trim removed 0 bases at V and 9 bases at J, leaving 7 bases unmatched. CDR1 and CDR2 (germline): SGHNT, YYREEE (reference sequence). The CDR3 is made up of 15 amino acids. The CDR3: CASSLAETSGVAQYF. The CDR3 bases are TGTGCCAGCAGCTTGGCCGAGACTAGCGGGGTGGCCCAGTACTTC.

A note on this clonotype: Since no conserved phenylalanine or tryptophan closes the CDR3, a read error is the likely cause. This chain uses TRBV29-1 with TRBJ2-1; TRBD2 might be the D (5 bases). Germline CDR1 is SQVTM and CDR2 is ANQGSEA. This CDR3 comprises 13 residues. The CDR3 bases are TGCAGCGCCGCGTCTGACTATTACAATGGGCAGTTCTCC. Its protein product is CSAASDYYNGQFS.

Regarding this clonotype: The missing conserved phenylalanine or tryptophan at the end of this CDR3 makes a read error likely. The chain recombines TRBV13 with TRBJ2-5, with TRBD2 as a possible D gene (6 bases). CDR3 length: 16 residues. Germline V gives CDR1 PRHDT, CDR2 FYEKMQ (reference sequence). The CDR3 loop reads CASSPTRRGGEETQYS. CDR3 DNA: TGTGCCAGCAGCCCTACCCGGAGAGGAGGGGAAGAGACTCAGTACTCC.

With respect to this clonotype: One junction end does not reproduce the germline sequence, and a read error may be involved. This sequence joins TRBV11-2 and TRBJ1-5; no reliable D call. CDR1 is SGHAT and CDR2 is FQNNGV in the germline V gene. The CDR3 has 13 residues. Here the CDR3 DNA reads TGTGCCACCAACCAGCAGAGCAATCAGCCTCAGCATTTT. Its protein product is CATNQQSNQPQHF.

This clonotype was counted once. Without the conserved terminal phenylalanine or tryptophan, this CDR3 likely stems from a read error. The chain combines TRBV28 with TRBJ2-2; unclear D gene. The CDR3 consists of 13 residues. CDR1 and CDR2 (germline): MDHEN, SYDVKM. Here the CDR3 DNA reads TGTACCAGCAGTTTACAGAACACCGGGGAGCTGTTTTCT. It specifies CTSSLQNTGELFS.

About this clonotype: Because it lacks the conserved phenylalanine or tryptophan at the end, this CDR3 is likely a read error. The chain uses TRBV11-3 and TRBJ2-1; 12 nucleotides agree with TRBD2. This CDR3 is built from 18 residues. Germline V gene sequence: CDR1 SGHNT, CDR2 YENEEA. J was trimmed by 6 bases and V by 10 bases; bases with no gene match: 19. DNA of the CDR3: TGTGCCATCAGGTTACACCCCCCCGGGACTAGCGGGTTCAATGAGCAGTTCTTA. This sequence encodes CAIRLHPPGTSGFNEQFL.

J is TRBJ2-5 and V is TRBV11-2, with D tentatively TRBD1 or TRBD2 (5 bases each). V shed 5 bases and J shed 5 bases, with 21 bases lying between them. This CDR3 comprises 16 residues. Germline loops: CDR1 SGHAT, CDR2 FQNNGV. The CDR3 is CASSRSPGEGKETQYF. The CDR3 coding sequence is TGTGCCAGCAGCCGATCTCCTGGTGAGGGGAAGGAGACCCAGTACTTC. Supplemented by reference TRBV11-2 and TRBJ2-5, the full variable domain reads EAGVAQSPRYKIIEKRQSVAFWCNPISGHATLYWYQQILGQGPKLLIQFQNNGVVDDSQLPKDRFSAERLKGVDSTLKIQPAKLEDSAVYLCASSRSPGEGKETQYFGPGTRLLVL.

Turning to this clonotype: No conserved phenylalanine or tryptophan ends this CDR3, so it is likely a read error. The rearrangement links TRBV4-3 to TRBJ2-6, with a possible D match to TRBD2 (6 bases). The CDR3 length is 17 residues. Germline V gene sequence: CDR1 LGHNA, CDR2 YSLEER. Trimming cost V 1 base and J 3 bases, with 13 bases left between them. The CDR3 DNA is TGCGCCAGCAGCCAAGTGGCAGGAGGGGATGGGGCCAACGTCCTGACTCTC. It is translated as CASSQVAGGDGANVLTL.

Points on this clonotype: This CDR3 is missing its conserved last phenylalanine or tryptophan, likely due to a read error. The limits of the CDR3 on the DNA are not certain, so only TCRdb's listed CDR3 is given. This chain connects TRBV11-2 to TRBJ2-1; TRBD2 is taken as the D call from the table, unchecked against the DNA. Germline V gene sequence: CDR1 SGHAT, CDR2 FQNNGV. The CDR3 extends over 13 residues, inclusive of both ends. The CDR3 reads CVGSLDRLAMGFS.

This chain joins TRBV29-1 and TRBJ2-7, with D tentatively TRBD2 (6 bases). In germline, CDR1 is SQVTM, CDR2 ANQGSEA. The CDR3 contains 14 residues. V was clipped by 4 bases and J by 6 bases, with 19 bases between them. CDR3 DNA sequence: TGCAGCGTTGCTACTAGCAGGACCGATGCCGAGCAGTACTTC. Protein: CSVATSRTDAEQYF.

This chain uses TRBV29-1 with TRBJ2-5; D is uncertain. In germline, CDR1 is SQVTM, CDR2 ANQGSEA. The CDR3 is 13 residues long. V shed 7 bases and J shed 4 bases, with 16 bases lying between them. DNA of the CDR3: TGCAGCGGACTCACGCAGGTGATAGAGACCCAGTACTTC. Encoded protein: CSGLTQVIETQYF.

The V call is TRBV29-1, the J call TRBJ2-1; 11 bases fit TRBD2. The CDR3 contains 12 residues. Germline CDR1 and CDR2: SQVTM and ANQGSEA. CDR3 amino acids: CNVRLAGYEQFF. CDR3 bases: TGCAATGTCCGACTAGCGGGATATGAGCAGTTCTTC.

A note on this clonotype: Its ends do not fully match the called genes, so a read error is possible. The chain recombines TRBV5-6 with TRBJ2-3; D unresolved. The CDR3 has 14 residues. The germline V gene has CDR1 SGHDT and CDR2 YYEEEE. The CDR3 sequence is CASNLWRRTDTQYF. The CDR3, as DNA: TGTGCCAGCAACTTGTGGCGAAGGACAGATACGCAGTATTTT.

This clonotype was counted a few times. The gene calls are TRBV11-2 and TRBJ2-2; D possibly uses TRBD1 or TRBD2 (6 bases each). The CDR3 has 17 residues. Germline CDR1 reads SGHAT; CDR2 reads FQNNGV. V lost 1 base to trimming and J lost 2 bases, with 14 bases between them. This CDR3 reads CASSLALWGANTGELFF. The CDR3 coding sequence is TGTGCCAGCAGCTTAGCATTATGGGGGGCAAACACCGGGGAGCTGTTTTTT.

This clonotype came up a few times. A much larger clone differs by one base, so this may be a read error. No conserved phenylalanine or tryptophan ends this CDR3, so it is likely a read error. This rearrangement joins TRBV7-6 to TRBJ2-1, with D tentatively TRBD2 (6 bases). The CDR3 contains 16 residues. Deletions cut 1 base from V and 9 bases from J, with 19 bases between. The germline V gene has CDR1 SGHVS and CDR2 FNYEAQ. CDR3 coding DNA: TGTGCCAGCAGCTTAGTAGCGGACTACTCGAGAAGTGAGCAGTTCTTA. Its protein product is CASSLVADYSRSEQFL.

Remarks on this clonotype: No conserved phenylalanine or tryptophan is present at the end of the CDR3, so a read error is the likely explanation. The CDR3 DNA is TGTGCCAGTAGTTTTGGGCAAGGAAGCAATCGGCCCCAGCATCTT. Translated: CASSFGQGSNRPQHL. The V and J genes are TRBV12-3 or TRBV12-4 and TRBJ1-5; D remains unclear. This CDR3 comprises 15 residues.

By sample fraction, this clonotype is medium-sized. V is TRBV5-6 and J is TRBJ2-3; D is ambiguous. CDR1 and CDR2 (germline): SGHDT, YYEEEE. This CDR3 is 13 amino acids long. Between the trimmed V and J ends, which lost 2 bases and 0 bases, there was a span of 4 bases. CDR3 amino acids: CASSFGSTDTQYF. The CDR3 DNA follows: TGTGCCAGCAGCTTCGGGAGCACAGATACGCAGTATTTT. The variable domain in full, with the rest retrieved from reference TRBV5-6 and TRBJ2-3, is DAGVTQSPTHLIKTRGQQVTLRCSPKSGHDTVSWYQQALGQGPQFIFQYYEEEERQRGNFPDRFSGHQFPNYSSELNVNALLLGDSALYLCASSFGSTDTQYFGPGTRLTVL.

Points on this clonotype: One junction end does not reproduce the germline sequence, and a read error may be involved. This chain uses TRBV7-8 with TRBJ2-3; D is possibly TRBD2 (6 bases). Germline assignment: CDR1 SGHVS and CDR2 FQNEAQ. The CDR3 totals 13 residues. The CDR3 spells CTSWGVDEYMQYF. DNA of the CDR3: TGTACCAGCTGGGGGGTGGACGAGTATATGCAGTATTTT.

Regarding this clonotype: Being one base from a much bigger clone, this may be a read error. This rearrangement joins TRBV29-1 to TRBJ1-2, with 8 bases aligning to TRBD1. This CDR3 is 14 amino acids long. The germline V gene encodes CDR1 SQVTM and CDR2 ANQGSEA. CDR3 sequence (DNA): TGCAGCGTTGCCCGGACAGGGCTTGATGCTGGCTTCACATTC. This translates into CSVARTGLDAGFTF.

With regard to this clonotype: An end of the junction differs from the germline gene, which may be a read error. The chain couples TRBV4-1 to TRBJ1-4; D may be TRBD1 (5 bases). Germline-derived CDR1 and CDR2 are MGHRA and YSYEKL. This CDR3 region has 15 residues. CDR3 sequence (DNA): TGCGCTAGCAGCCACGTGGGACTAGCCGACGAAAAACTGTTTTTT. Its translation: CASSHVGLADEKLFF.

Details on this clonotype: Being one base from a much bigger clone, this may be a read error. V gene TRBV11-2 combines with J gene TRBJ2-1; a possible D gene is TRBD2 (6 bases). The CDR3 covers 11 residues. The ends were cut back, 7 bases at V and 14 bases at J, with 15 bases in the middle. CDR1 and CDR2 (germline): SGHAT, FQNNGV. The CDR3 here is CASNTGLREFF. CDR3 in DNA: TGTGCCAGCAACACGGGACTTCGGGAGTTCTTC. Drawing the rest from reference TRBV11-2 and TRBJ2-1, the complete variable domain is EAGVAQSPRYKIIEKRQSVAFWCNPISGHATLYWYQQILGQGPKLLIQFQNNGVVDDSQLPKDRFSAERLKGVDSTLKIQPAKLEDSAVYLCASNTGLREFFGPGTRLTVL.

The genes are TRBV7-9 and TRBJ2-7, with 7 bases matching TRBD2. The CDR3 covers 15 residues. The germline V gene has CDR1 SEHNR and CDR2 FQNEAQ (reference sequence). V trimming: 4 bases; J trimming: 3 bases; junction bases outside the gene matches: 9. The CDR3 nucleotides are TGTGCCAGCAGCTCTGAGAGTAGCGGGTACTACGAGCAGTACTTC. Translated, it gives CASSSESSGYYEQYF. The full variable domain, completed using reference TRBV7-9 and TRBJ2-7, is DTGVSQNPRHKITKRGQNVTFRCDPISEHNRLYWYRQTLGQGPEFLTYFQNEAQLEKSRLLSDRFSAERPKGSFSTLEIQRTEQGDSAMYLCASSSESSGYYEQYFGPGTRLTVT.

The chain is built from TRBV10-3 and TRBJ2-7; 15 nucleotides agree with TRBD2. Germline V gene sequence: CDR1 ENHRY, CDR2 SYGVKD. CDR3 length: 19 amino acids. V trimming: 7 bases; J trimming: 10 bases; junction bases outside the gene matches: 23. The CDR3 region has the DNA TGTGCCATCACCAAACGATCGGGACTAGCGGGAGGATTCTCATGCGATCAGTACTTC. Translating gives CAITKRSGLAGGFSCDQYF.

At least ten counts were recorded for this clonotype. The chain joins TRBV5-1 to TRBJ2-1; D unclear. Trimming stripped 1 base from V and 6 bases from J, with 8 bases between. Looked up from germline, CDR1 is SGHRS and CDR2 is YFSETQ. CDR3 size: 13 residues. Written as DNA, the CDR3 is TGCGCCAGCAGCTTGATGACTTTCAATGAGCAGTTCTTC. It translates to CASSLMTFNEQFF.

The sample holds many counts of this clonotype. The gene calls are TRBV7-9 and TRBJ2-3; 12 nucleotides align to TRBD2. The CDR3 sequence is 15 residues long. Germline V gives CDR1 SEHNR, CDR2 FQNEAQ (reference sequence). The V segment lost 3 bases and the J segment 3 bases; nucleotides outside the gene matches: 1. Here the CDR3 DNA reads TGTGCCAGCAGCTTGGGGACTAGCGGGACAGATACGCAGTATTTT. Residues: CASSLGTSGTDTQYF.

V usage is TRBV11-2 and J usage is TRBJ1-1; D gene uncertain. The CDR3 runs to 13 residues. In germline, CDR1 is SGHAT, CDR2 FQNNGV. CDR3 amino acids: CVGRLVGNTEAFF. For the CDR3, the DNA is TGTGTCGGCCGCTTAGTAGGTAACACTGAAGCTTTCTTT.